The present entry profiles one T cell receptor beta chain with its context. The antigen remains undetermined. This entry is derived from a study of cytomegalovirus exposure and HLA in healthy donors. With V trimmed by 6 bases and J by 1 base, 8 bases remained unmatched. Germline loops: CDR1 SNHLY, CDR2 FYNNEI. The CDR3 has 16 amino acids. The primer mix had 60 Vbeta and 13 Jbeta primers. Authors' processing steps: Later, an analysis found some 80 million unique TCR beta chains, and about 10 million of these were shared. Using immunoSEQ multiplex PCR, the repertoire was profiled, and TCRdb retains in-frame clones only, with some absent. The V and J calls and the clone size are those of that table, but D and trimming were determined from the DNA. The sample has around 130,000 clones. Study-wide points: Several V segments, TRBV6-2 and TRBV6-3 among them, could not be told apart and were dropped. More clonal expansion characterized HLA-associated TCR beta chains than equally common others in a later analysis. Researchers reported from a later analysis that most CMV-associated TCR beta chains appeared HLA-restricted.

The sequence was collected from an older woman in good health and CMV-seronegative. Sequencing input: PBMCs. The chain has TRBV2 and TRBJ2-5; TRBD2 agrees at 10 bases. CDR3 coding DNA: TGTGCCAGCAGGATGACTAGCGGGCCCCTCCAAGAGACCCAGTACTTC. Its translation: CASRMTSGPLQETQYF.